What follows describes a single T cell receptor (beta chain). Its antigen is not known. Produced via immunoSEQ multiplex PCR; TCRdb's table is partial and in-frame only. This repertoire shows 100,000 to 150,000 clones, around 90% found once; its top ten account for just over 4%. The record originates from a study of T cell responses to AZD1222 COVID-19 vaccine. The study's findings and limits: Targeting of unmutated variant regions was reportedly seen in nearly half of spike-specific TCRs.

The germline V gene has CDR1 PRHDT and CDR2 FYEKMQ (reference sequence). This CDR3 comprises 17 residues. V shed 4 bases, J shed 2 bases, and the junction held 4 bases outside the gene matches. The chain recombines TRBV13 with TRBJ2-1; 14 bases are a match to TRBD2. Specimen: peripheral blood, collected 28 days after the second dose of the MenACWY control vaccine. This receptor was identified in an adult who received the MenACWY meningococcal vaccine as a control. CDR3 sequence (DNA): TGTGCCAGCAGCTCCGGACTAGCGGGGGGCACCTACAATGAGCAGTTCTTC. Translation gives CASSSGLAGGTYNEQFF.